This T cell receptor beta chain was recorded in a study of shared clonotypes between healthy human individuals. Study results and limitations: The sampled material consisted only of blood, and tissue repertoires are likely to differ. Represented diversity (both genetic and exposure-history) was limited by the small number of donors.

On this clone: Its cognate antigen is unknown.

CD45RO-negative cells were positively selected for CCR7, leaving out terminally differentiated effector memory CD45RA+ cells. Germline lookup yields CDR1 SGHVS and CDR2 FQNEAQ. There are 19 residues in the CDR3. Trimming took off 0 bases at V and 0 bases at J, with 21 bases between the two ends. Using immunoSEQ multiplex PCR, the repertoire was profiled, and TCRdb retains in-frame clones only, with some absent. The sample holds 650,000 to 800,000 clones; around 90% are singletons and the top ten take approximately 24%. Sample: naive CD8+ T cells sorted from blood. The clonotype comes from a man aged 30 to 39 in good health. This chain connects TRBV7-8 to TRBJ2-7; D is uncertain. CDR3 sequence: CASSLARMASGRFSYEQYF. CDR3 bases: TGTGCCAGCAGCTTAGCGCGTATGGCCTCAGGCAGGTTCTCCTACGAGCAGTACTTC.